The 9 T cell receptor beta chains listed next were all sequenced from one sample in a study of identifying expanded T cells in peripheral blood (dated by TCRdb to about 2019). Receptors were amplified or captured by the immunoSEQ multiplex PCR assay. The immuneACCESS repertoire file appears here via TCRdb, limited to in-frame rearrangements. These files lack a portion of the clones; in checked studies, under half of the deficit traces to unresolved V genes, and the cause of the others is not known. The sample has under 150,000 clones on record, about 88% of them singletons. The ten largest clones represent 7.5% to 9% of the sample. Sequenced input: blood. The receptors were gathered from a person aged 18-69 years in good health.

This rearrangement joins TRBV27 to TRBJ2-6, with D possibly being TRBD1 (6 bases). The ends were cut back, 5 bases at V and 2 bases at J, with 10 bases in the middle. This CDR3 has 15 amino acids. Germline CDR1 and CDR2: MNHEY and SMNVEV (reference sequence). The CDR3 here is CASSRRTAGANVLTF. The CDR3, as DNA: TGTGCCAGCAGTCGAAGGACAGCTGGGGCCAACGTCCTGACTTTC.

The chain is built from TRBV27 and TRBJ2-5; 9 nucleotides match TRBD2. V trimming: 2 bases; J trimming: 8 bases; junction bases outside the gene matches: 9. The CDR3 is made up of 15 amino acids. Germline CDR1 and CDR2: MNHEY and SMNVEV (reference sequence). CDR3 bases: TGTGCCAGCAGTTTAATGGGGCTAGCGGGGTTTACCCAGTACTTC. It specifies CASSLMGLAGFTQYF.

This clone was found a few times. This sequence joins TRBV2 and TRBJ1-2, with 9 bases that match TRBD1. CDR1 and CDR2 from the germline V gene are SNHLY and FYNNEI. This CDR3 is built from 12 residues. V trimming: 11 bases; J trimming: 7 bases; junction bases outside the gene matches: 8. The CDR3: CAGRTGAAGYTF. Here the CDR3 DNA reads TGTGCCGGAAGGACAGGGGCGGCTGGCTACACCTTC.

Notes on this clone: This CDR3 is also generated by other DNA sequences in the sample. The chain joins TRBV28 to TRBJ2-2, with D possibly TRBD2 on 6 matching bases. This CDR3 is 13 amino acids long. Germline-derived CDR1 and CDR2 are MDHEN and SYDVKM. V lost 11 bases, J lost 5 bases, and 15 bases lay in between. The CDR3 reads CASGGVGTGELFF. The CDR3 nucleotides read TGTGCCTCCGGCGGGGTGGGAACCGGGGAGCTGTTTTTT.

The chain has TRBV6-5 and TRBJ2-5; D remains unclear. CDR1 is MNHEY and CDR2 is SVGAGI in the germline V gene. The CDR3 totals 13 residues. Trimming took off 6 bases at V and 3 bases at J, with 11 bases between the two ends. The CDR3 spells CASRTTGKETQYF. The CDR3 DNA reads as TGTGCCAGCAGGACGACCGGAAAAGAGACCCAGTACTTC.

The chain is built from TRBV30 and TRBJ2-7; no clear D gene. The germline V gene has CDR1 GTSNPN and CDR2 SVGIG (reference sequence). This CDR3 has 13 residues. V gave up 0 bases and J gave up 1 base, with 7 bases separating them. The chain's CDR3 is CAWSVTWSYEQYF. CDR3 DNA sequence: TGTGCCTGGAGTGTGACATGGTCCTACGAGCAGTACTTC. The full variable domain, with the rest looked up from reference TRBV30 and TRBJ2-7, is SQTIHQWPATLVQPVGSPLSLECTVEGTSNPNLYWYRQAAGRGLQLLFYSVGIGQISSEVPQNLSASRPQDRQFILSSKKLLLSDSGFYLCAWSVTWSYEQYFGPGTRLTVT.

V is TRBV2 and J is TRBJ2-7, with D unclear. From germline, CDR1 is SNHLY and CDR2 FYNNEI. The CDR3 consists of 13 residues. The germline V and J ends were trimmed by 7 bases and 0 bases, with 10 bases remaining between them. The CDR3 DNA sequence: TGTGCCAGCAAGTTGACGGACTCCTACGAGCAGTACTTC. It translates to CASKLTDSYEQYF. Supplemented by reference TRBV2 and TRBJ2-7, the full variable domain reads EPEVTQTPSHQVTQMGQEVILRCVPISNHLYFYWYRQILGQKVEFLVSFYNNEISEKSEIFDDQFSVERPDGSNFTLKIRSTKLEDSAMYFCASKLTDSYEQYFGPGTRLTVT.

The chain joins TRBV6-1 to TRBJ2-1; the D is unclear. V was clipped by 2 bases and J by 0 bases, with 11 bases between them. This CDR3 has 16 amino acids. In germline, CDR1 is MNHNS, CDR2 SASEGT. CDR3 protein: CASSERWDPSYNEQFF. DNA of the CDR3: TGTGCCAGCAGTGAACGGTGGGATCCCTCCTACAATGAGCAGTTCTTC.

V usage is TRBV7-2 and J usage is TRBJ1-5, with D maybe TRBD1 (6 bases). Germline loops: CDR1 SGHTA, CDR2 FQGNSA. Trimming took 5 bases from V and 5 from J, leaving 16 bases between them. This CDR3 has 15 amino acids. The chain's CDR3 is CASSKEGGTYQPQHF. The CDR3 region has the DNA TGTGCCAGCAGCAAGGAGGGCGGGACATATCAGCCCCAGCATTTT.